The 24 T cell receptor beta chains below come from one sample, sequenced in a study of T cell responses to AZD1222 COVID-19 vaccine. Using immunoSEQ multiplex PCR, the repertoire was profiled, and TCRdb retains in-frame clones only, with some absent. Altogether more than 95,000 clones are present, 80% to 90% being singletons, with the ten largest covering around 9%. Material: peripheral blood, obtained on day 0 of AZD1222 vaccination. These receptor sequences come from an adult in good health.

V usage is TRBV5-1 and J usage is TRBJ2-7, with a possible D match to TRBD1 (6 bases). V was clipped by 5 bases and J by 2 bases, with 11 bases between them. The V gene's germline CDR1 is SGHRS and CDR2 YFSETQ. The CDR3 spans 13 residues. CDR3: CASRRQGPYEQYF. Written as DNA, the CDR3 is TGCGCCAGCAGGCGGCAGGGGCCCTACGAGCAGTACTTC.

This sequence joins TRBV13 and TRBJ1-1; no definite D call. This CDR3 is built from 12 residues. CDR1 and CDR2 (germline): PRHDT, FYEKMQ (reference sequence). Between the trimmed V and J ends, which lost 5 bases and 7 bases, there was a span of 11 bases. The CDR3 protein is CASSPRVFEAFF. As DNA, the CDR3 is TGTGCCAGCAGCCCAAGGGTATTTGAAGCTTTCTTT.

The chain combines TRBV27 with TRBJ2-2; D is unresolved. V lost 3 bases to trimming and J lost 3 bases, with 8 bases between them. Germline CDR1 is MNHEY and CDR2 is SMNVEV (reference sequence). The CDR3 contains 14 residues. This chain's CDR3 is CASSLFGYTGELFF. In DNA, the CDR3 is TGTGCCAGCAGTTTGTTTGGGTACACCGGGGAGCTGTTTTTT.

V is TRBV7-2 and J is TRBJ2-5, with no clear D. The CDR3 is 13 amino acids. CDR1 SGHTA and CDR2 FQGNSA come from the germline V gene. Deletions cut 4 bases from V and 2 bases from J, with 8 bases between. The CDR3 DNA is TGTGCCAGCAGCTACGGGCCTCAAGAGACCCAGTACTTC. This gives the protein CASSYGPQETQYF.

The rearrangement uses TRBV5-1 and TRBJ1-2, with TRBD1 matching over 8 bases. The V and J ends lost 5 bases and 7 bases, in that order; junction bases with no gene match: 13. This CDR3 is 15 amino acids long. CDR1 is SGHRS and CDR2 is YFSETQ in the germline V gene. This CDR3 is CASRPAGGAEFGYTF. CDR3 DNA: TGCGCCAGCAGACCAGCAGGGGGCGCCGAGTTTGGCTACACCTTC.

This clone was seen only a few times. This sequence joins TRBV19 and TRBJ2-2, with 7 nucleotides matching TRBD1. The V segment lost 3 bases and the J segment 7 bases; nucleotides outside the gene matches: 5. Germline CDR1 LNHDA, CDR2 SQIVND (reference sequence). The CDR3 is 14 residues long. The CDR3 DNA reads as TGTGCCAGTAGTATTAGGGGGCAGATCGGGGAGCTGTTTTTT. Translation gives CASSIRGQIGELFF.

CDR3 DNA: TGTGCCAGCAGCTTCAAACAGGGGAGTGAGCAGTACTTC. As protein: CASSFKQGSEQYF. The chain has TRBV7-2 and TRBJ2-7; 7 nucleotides agree with TRBD1. This CDR3 is built from 13 residues. The J segment lost 7 bases and the V segment lost 3 bases, leaving 6 bases of the junction unmatched. Germline-derived CDR1 and CDR2 are SGHTA and FQGNSA.

This chain uses TRBV11-2 with TRBJ1-1; no clear D gene. The CDR3 runs 13 residues. Germline V lookup: CDR1 SGHAT, CDR2 FQNNGV. V dropped 2 bases and J dropped 0 bases, with 4 bases sitting between them. The CDR3 sequence: CASSLSVNTEAFF. In DNA, the CDR3 is TGTGCCAGCAGCTTATCTGTGAACACTGAAGCTTTCTTT.

CDR3 loop: CASSDPDRHTISGYTF. The CDR3 DNA is TGTGCCAGCAGTGACCCGGACAGACATACTATTTCGGGCTACACCTTC. The V call is TRBV6-4, the J call TRBJ1-2; D is perhaps TRBD1 (6 bases). V lost 2 bases and J 8 bases, leaving 21 bases between the germline ends. The CDR3 length is 16 residues. Germline V lookup: CDR1 MRHNA, CDR2 SNTAGT.

The chain employs TRBV3-1 (or the pseudogene TRBV3-2) and TRBJ2-1; 13 bases fit TRBD2. Germline assignment: CDR1 LGHDT and CDR2 YNNKEL (reference sequence). V dropped 4 bases and J dropped 6; count of bases not matched to a gene: 6. The CDR3 has 16 residues. CDR3 amino acids: CASSPRLAGGGNEQFF. The CDR3 nucleotides are TGTGCCAGCAGCCCCAGACTAGCGGGAGGCGGCAATGAGCAGTTCTTC.

In its sample, this clone was seen a few times. This chain links TRBV7-3 with TRBJ2-1; 10 bases line up with TRBD1. Per the germline V gene, CDR1 is SGHTA and CDR2 is FQGTGA. The CDR3 runs 16 residues. Trimming at V came to 5 bases and at J to 5 bases, leaving 9 bases not matched to a gene. CDR3 sequence reads: CASSQGQGRVNNEQFF. CDR3 sequence (DNA): TGTGCCAGCAGCCAGGGACAGGGGAGAGTTAACAATGAGCAGTTCTTC.

This clone was seen just once. The chain is built from TRBV25-1 and TRBJ2-7; D ambiguous. The CDR3 runs to 14 residues. The germline V and J ends were trimmed by 6 bases and 5 bases, with 17 bases remaining between them. The germline CDR1 and CDR2 sequences are MGHDK and SYGVNS. The CDR3 DNA reads as TGTGCCAGCAGATCAATTAACCCAAGGGACGAGCAGTACTTC. Translated: CASRSINPRDEQYF.

This chain uses TRBV2 with TRBJ2-1; 7 nucleotides agree with TRBD2. The CDR3 length is 12 residues. Germline CDR1 SNHLY, CDR2 FYNNEI. V shed 8 bases and J 5 bases; nucleotides not matched to a gene: 3. The CDR3 DNA reads as TGTGCCAGCGGGAGGGAAAACAATGAGCAGTTCTTC. It translates to CASGRENNEQFF. The variable domain in full, with the rest retrieved from reference TRBV2 and TRBJ2-1, is EPEVTQTPSHQVTQMGQEVILRCVPISNHLYFYWYRQILGQKVEFLVSFYNNEISEKSEIFDDQFSVERPDGSNFTLKIRSTKLEDSAMYFCASGRENNEQFFGPGTRLTVL.

This chain uses TRBV6-2 or TRBV6-3 with TRBJ1-2; TRBD1 might be the D (6 bases). The germline V and J ends were trimmed by 6 bases and 8 bases, with 16 bases remaining between them. The CDR3 length is 13 residues. The germline CDR1 and CDR2 sequences are MNHEY and SVGEGT. In DNA, the CDR3 is TGTGCCAGCAGCCCCCAGGGGCTGGGAGGCTACACCTTC. Its protein product is CASSPQGLGGYTF.

The rearrangement joins TRBV28 to TRBJ2-1; maybe TRBD1 (5 bases). The CDR3 has 13 amino acids. Trimming took off 9 bases at V and 9 bases at J, with 18 bases between the two ends. The germline gives CDR1 MDHEN, CDR2 SYDVKM. The CDR3 DNA reads TGTGCCAGTTGGCTGGCAGGGTCGGGTGAGCAGTTCTTC. Its protein product is CASWLAGSGEQFF.

The chain carries TRBV11-2 and TRBJ1-5; no clear D. The germline V and J ends were trimmed by 4 bases and 4 bases, with 26 bases remaining between them. This CDR3 comprises 19 residues. Germline V gene sequence: CDR1 SGHAT, CDR2 FQNNGV. CDR3 amino acids: CASSCVTHRQGWPNQPQHF. CDR3 nucleotides: TGTGCCAGCAGCTGCGTCACCCACCGACAAGGGTGGCCTAATCAGCCCCAGCATTTT.

The genes are TRBV4-2 and TRBJ2-3; 13 bases match TRBD2. This CDR3 spans 18 amino acids. CDR1 and CDR2 (germline): LGHNA, YNFKEQ. The V gene end was trimmed by 0 bases and the J gene end by 1 base; junction bases not matched to a gene: 4. The CDR3 here is CASSQDPLAGGRTDTQYF. The DNA for the CDR3 is TGTGCCAGCAGCCAAGACCCACTAGCGGGGGGGCGCACAGATACGCAGTATTTT.

CDR3 in amino acids: CASSLSSGSGTLFF. DNA for the CDR3: TGTGCCAGCAGTTTATCCTCAGGGTCCGGGACGCTGTTTTTT. This chain joins TRBV11-3 and TRBJ2-2, with D tentatively TRBD1 or TRBD2 (5 bases each). The germline CDR1 and CDR2 sequences are SGHNT and YENEEA. The CDR3 sequence is 14 residues long. V lost 6 bases and J 13 bases, leaving 21 bases between the germline ends. Combining the CDR3 with reference TRBV11-3 and TRBJ2-2 gives the whole variable domain EAGVVQSPRYKIIEKKQPVAFWCNPISGHNTLYWYLQNLGQGPELLIRYENEEAVDDSQLPKDRFSAERLKGVDSTLKIQPAELGDSAVYLCASSLSSGSGTLFFGEGSRLTVL.

Points on this clone: At the DNA level, this CDR3 is encoded by other sequences in the same sample as well. The chain combines TRBV4-1 with TRBJ2-3; 11 nucleotides line up with TRBD2. CDR1 MGHRA and CDR2 YSYEKL come from the germline V gene. The CDR3 runs 16 residues. The V segment lost 4 bases and the J segment 1 base; nucleotides outside the gene matches: 4. CDR3 in DNA: TGCGCCAGCAGCCGAGCACTAGCGGGAGGCACAGATACGCAGTATTTT. This codes for CASSRALAGGTDTQYF.

This clone occurred a few times. The CDR3 spells CASSFHGGNTEAFF. CDR3 nucleotides: TGTGCCAGCAGTTTTCACGGGGGAAACACTGAAGCTTTCTTT. The chain joins TRBV6-2 or TRBV6-3 to TRBJ1-1, with D possibly being TRBD1 (5 bases). The germline gives CDR1 MNHEY, CDR2 SVGEGT. This CDR3 comprises 14 residues. The V end was cut by 4 bases, the J end by 2 bases, with 11 bases between.

The J gene is TRBJ1-4, the V gene TRBV6-5; D remains unclear. The CDR3 runs to 12 residues. V was shortened by 11 bases and J by 5 bases, with 12 bases between the two germline ends. CDR1 and CDR2 (germline): MNHEY, SVGAGI. The CDR3 region is CAAGWGNEKLFF. The CDR3 coding sequence is TGTGCCGCGGGGTGGGGAAATGAAAAACTGTTTTTT.

This clone appeared once. This rearrangement joins TRBV7-9 to TRBJ1-2; D is undetermined. From germline, CDR1 is SEHNR and CDR2 FQNEAQ (reference sequence). Trimming took 5 bases from V and 3 from J, leaving 10 bases between them. The CDR3 consists of 13 residues. The DNA of the CDR3 is TGTGCCAGCAGCCACCCTGACCACTATGGCTACACCTTC. Protein sequence: CASSHPDHYGYTF.

The chain carries TRBV7-3 and TRBJ2-1, with D perhaps TRBD2 (7 bases). This CDR3 is 15 amino acids long. V dropped 8 bases and J dropped 4 bases, with 18 bases sitting between them. Per germline, CDR1 SGHTA and CDR2 FQGTGA. Here the CDR3 DNA reads TGTGCCAGCTCGACCCAGAGGGGGGGATACAATGAGCAGTTCTTC. Amino acid sequence: CASSTQRGGYNEQFF.

The rearrangement links TRBV6-5 to TRBJ2-7, with 8 bases identical to TRBD1. J gave up 2 bases and V 5 bases, and 8 bases lay outside the gene matches. CDR1 and CDR2 (germline): MNHEY, SVGAGI. The CDR3 is 15 residues long. CDR3 sequence (DNA): TGTGCCAGCAGTAATCCGGGACAGGTCGCCTACGAGCAGTACTTC. Its protein product is CASSNPGQVAYEQYF.